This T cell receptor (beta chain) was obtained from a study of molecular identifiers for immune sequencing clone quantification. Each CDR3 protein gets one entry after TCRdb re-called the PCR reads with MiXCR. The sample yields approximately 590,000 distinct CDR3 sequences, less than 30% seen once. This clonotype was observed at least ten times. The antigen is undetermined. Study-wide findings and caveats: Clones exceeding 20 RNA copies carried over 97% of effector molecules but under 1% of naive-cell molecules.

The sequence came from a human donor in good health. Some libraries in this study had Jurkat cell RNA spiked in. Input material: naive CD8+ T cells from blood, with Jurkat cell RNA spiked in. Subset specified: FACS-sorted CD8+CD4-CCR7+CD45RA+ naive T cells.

CDR3 DNA sequence: TGTGCCAGCAGTTCGGGACAGGGGGTCAGCAATCAGCCCCAGCATTTT. Encoded protein: CASSSGQGVSNQPQHF. This chain connects TRBV28 to TRBJ1-5, with 11 bases identical to TRBD1. Per the germline V gene, CDR1 is MDHEN and CDR2 is SYDVKM. The CDR3 contains 16 residues. The junction had 3 bases not matched to a gene; V was cut back by 4 bases and J by 1 base.